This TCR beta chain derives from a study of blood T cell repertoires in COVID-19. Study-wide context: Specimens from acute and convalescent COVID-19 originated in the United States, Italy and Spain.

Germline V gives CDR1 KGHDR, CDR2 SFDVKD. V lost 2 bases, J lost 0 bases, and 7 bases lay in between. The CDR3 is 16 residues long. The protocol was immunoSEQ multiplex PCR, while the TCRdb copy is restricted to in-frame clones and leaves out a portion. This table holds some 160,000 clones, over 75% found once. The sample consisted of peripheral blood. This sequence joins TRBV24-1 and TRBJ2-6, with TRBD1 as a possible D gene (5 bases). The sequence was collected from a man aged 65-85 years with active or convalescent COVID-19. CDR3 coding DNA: TGTGCCACCAGTGATTCGCAGGGCTCTGGGGCCAACGTCCTGACTTTC. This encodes CATSDSQGSGANVLTF.